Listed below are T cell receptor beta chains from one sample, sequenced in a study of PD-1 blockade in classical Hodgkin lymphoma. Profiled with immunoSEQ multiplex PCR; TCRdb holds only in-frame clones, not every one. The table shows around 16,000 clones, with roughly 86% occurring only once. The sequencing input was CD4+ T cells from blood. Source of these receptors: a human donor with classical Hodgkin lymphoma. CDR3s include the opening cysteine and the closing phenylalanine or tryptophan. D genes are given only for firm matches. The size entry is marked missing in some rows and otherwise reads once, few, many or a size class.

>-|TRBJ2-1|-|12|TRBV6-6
TGTGCCAGCACCTACTTCTCGAATGAGCAGTTCTTC
CASTYFSNEQFF
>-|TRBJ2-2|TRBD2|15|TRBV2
TGTGCCAGCAGCGGCGGGAGGAGGAACACCGGGGAGCTGTTTTTT
CASSGGRRNTGELFF
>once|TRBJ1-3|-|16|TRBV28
TGTGCCAGCAGTTTACGTAGCTTTAGCTCTGGAAACACCATATATTTT
CASSLRSFSSGNTIYF
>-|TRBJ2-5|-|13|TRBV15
TGTGCCACCAGCTTCGGCCGCGTGGGGGCCCAGTACTTC
CATSFGRVGAQYF
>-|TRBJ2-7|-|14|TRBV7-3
TGTGCCAGCGGGAGGGGGGGCATGCAGTCCGAGCAGTACTTC
CASGRGGMQSEQYF
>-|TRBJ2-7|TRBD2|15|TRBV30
TGTGCCTGGAGTTTACTAGCGGGATCGGCCTACGAGCAGTACTTC
CAWSLLAGSAYEQYF
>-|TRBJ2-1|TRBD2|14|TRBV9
TGTGCCAGCAGCGCTAGCGGGGGGGTCAATGAGCAGTTCTTC
CASSASGGVNEQFF
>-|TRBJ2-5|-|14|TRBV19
TGTGCCAGTAGTCCTTGGGGCACCCAAGAGACCCAGTACTTC
CASSPWGTQETQYF
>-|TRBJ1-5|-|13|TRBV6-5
TGTGCCAGCAGTTATAGCAACAATCAGCCCCAGCATTTT
CASSYSNNQPQHF
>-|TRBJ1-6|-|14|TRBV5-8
TGTGCCAGCAGCCTCGGACGCACGAATTCACCCCTCCACTTT
CASSLGRTNSPLHF
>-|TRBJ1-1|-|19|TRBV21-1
TGTGCCAGCAGCCCAAGTCCCTTAGAGGAGGCGCAGCGTGAGACTGAAGCTTTCTTT
CASSPSPLEEAQRETEAFF
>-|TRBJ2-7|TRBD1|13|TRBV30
TGTGCCTGGAGGTCGGACAGGGGGTACGAGCAGTACTTC
CAWRSDRGYEQYF
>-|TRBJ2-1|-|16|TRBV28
TGTGCCAGCAGTTTCTTGGACTCCCGCGCCTACAATGAGCAGTTCTTC
CASSFLDSRAYNEQFF
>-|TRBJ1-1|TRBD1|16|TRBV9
TGTGCCAGCAGCCCCCGGACAGGGAGCGTGAACACTGAAGCTTTCTTT
CASSPRTGSVNTEAFF
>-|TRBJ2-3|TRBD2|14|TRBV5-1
TGCGCCAGCAGCTGGGGGGGAACAGCAGATACGCAGTATTTT
CASSWGGTADTQYF
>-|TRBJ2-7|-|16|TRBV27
TGTGCCAGCAAACTAGCAGGGACAGCCCTTCGCGGAGAGCAGTACTTC
CASKLAGTALRGEQYF
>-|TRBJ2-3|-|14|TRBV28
TGTGCCAGCAGTGACCCCACGGCACGTCGTACGCAGTATTTT
CASSDPTARRTQYF
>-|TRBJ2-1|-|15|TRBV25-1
TGTGCCAGCAGTGACCCGGCCGGGCCCCGGTATGAGCAGTTCTTC
CASSDPAGPRYEQFF
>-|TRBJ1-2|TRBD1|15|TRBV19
TGTGCCAGTAGGGAAACCGGAGGGGGCGGCTATGGCTACACCTTC
CASRETGGGGYGYTF
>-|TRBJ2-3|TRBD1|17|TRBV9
TGTGCCAGCAGCGAGGGGCGGCGGGACAGGGAAACAGATACGCAGTATTTT
CASSEGRRDRETDTQYF
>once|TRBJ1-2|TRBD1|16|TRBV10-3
TGTGCCATCAGTGCGGGACAGGGGGAGTCCTACTATGGCTACACCTTC
CAISAGQGESYYGYTF
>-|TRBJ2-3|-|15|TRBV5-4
TGTGCCAGCAGCTTGAGGGCGGGACCCACAGATACGCAGTATTTT
CASSLRAGPTDTQYF
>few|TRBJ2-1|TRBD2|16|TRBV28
TGTGCCAGCAGCCCCACCGGGACTAGCGGGATCAATGAGCAGTTCTTC
CASSPTGTSGINEQFF
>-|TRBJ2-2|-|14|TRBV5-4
TGTGCCAGCAGGCGGGACAGAAACACCGGGGAGCTGTTTTTT
CASRRDRNTGELFF